These T cell receptor beta chains were read from a single sample in a study of blood T cell repertoires in COVID-19. Sequencing used immunoSEQ multiplex PCR; TCRdb keeps in-frame clones, though not all of them. The data contain 75,000 to 95,000 clones, 87% of them singletons. Sequences were obtained from peripheral blood. These receptors all stem from a woman aged 55-70 years with COVID-19, enrolled during active disease. The CDR3 runs from the conserved cysteine through the conserved F or W. The D gene is left open where the match is weak. Clone size is shown for a subset of rows, as once, few, many or a class of expanded clone.

D: -; size: -; J: TRBJ1-2; V: TRBV2; CDR3: CASRREVDYGYTF; DNA: TGTGCCAGCCGGCGAGAGGTGGACTATGGCTACACCTTC
D: TRBD1; size: -; J: TRBJ2-2; V: TRBV7-6; CDR3: CASSLARGRNTGELFF; DNA: TGTGCCAGCAGCTTAGCTAGGGGGCGGAACACCGGGGAGCTGTTTTTT
D: TRBD1; size: -; J: TRBJ1-1; V: TRBV5-8; CDR3: CASSLTGGTEAFF; DNA: TGTGCCAGCAGCTTGACAGGGGGCACTGAAGCTTTCTTT
D: TRBD1; size: -; J: TRBJ1-3; V: TRBV7-2; CDR3: CASSPDRGHLGNTIYF; DNA: TGTGCCAGCAGCCCCGACAGGGGGCACCTTGGAAACACCATATATTTT
D: TRBD1; size: -; J: TRBJ1-2; V: TRBV11-2; CDR3: CASSPAGQGGAHYGYTF; DNA: TGTGCCAGCAGCCCGGCGGGGCAGGGGGGTGCTCACTATGGCTACACCTTC
D: -; size: -; J: TRBJ2-3; V: TRBV27; CDR3: CASSIIAGTDTQYF; DNA: TGTGCCAGCAGTATAATAGCGGGCACAGATACGCAGTATTTT
D: -; size: -; J: TRBJ1-2; V: TRBV27; CDR3: CASSQTRESGGYTF; DNA: TGTGCCAGCAGCCAGACTAGGGAGAGTGGGGGCTACACCTTC
D: -; size: -; J: TRBJ1-1; V: TRBV7-9; CDR3: CASSRVPNTEAFF; DNA: TGTGCCAGCAGCCGGGTCCCGAACACTGAAGCTTTCTTT
D: -; size: -; J: TRBJ2-7; V: TRBV7-3; CDR3: CASSSTSSGEQYF; DNA: TGTGCCAGCAGCTCGACTAGTTCGGGCGAGCAGTACTTC
D: TRBD1; size: once; J: TRBJ1-2; V: TRBV2; CDR3: CASSITGGSGYTF; DNA: TGTGCCAGCAGTATAACAGGGGGGTCTGGCTACACCTTC
D: -; size: -; J: TRBJ1-5; V: TRBV6-2/TRBV6-3; CDR3: CASSYARVFSGQPQHF; DNA: TGTGCCAGCAGTTACGCACGGGTATTCTCGGGACAGCCCCAGCATTTT
D: -; size: -; J: TRBJ2-2; V: TRBV7-8; CDR3: CASSLVRRGRTGELFF; DNA: TGTGCCAGCAGCTTAGTCAGGCGGGGGCGGACCGGGGAGCTGTTTTTT
D: -; size: once; J: TRBJ1-2; V: TRBV2; CDR3: CASSETPGREGGYTF; DNA: TGTGCCAGCAGTGAAACCCCTGGGAGGGAGGGTGGCTACACCTTC
D: -; size: -; J: TRBJ1-5; V: TRBV2; CDR3: CASSEERSGSNQPQHF; DNA: TGTGCCAGCAGTGAAGAGAGGTCTGGGAGCAATCAGCCCCAGCATTTT